The 21 T cell receptor beta chains listed next were all sequenced from one sample in a study of blood T cell repertoires in COVID-19. The assay was immunoSEQ multiplex PCR, and TCRdb's table has in-frame clones only and misses some. The data hold about 48,000 clones, with 80% to 90% observed a single time. The specimen sequenced was peripheral blood. The receptor set was obtained from a woman of 80 years or more with acute or convalescent COVID-19.

V gene TRBV9 combines with J gene TRBJ1-4; 10 nucleotides align to TRBD1. Trimming cost V 3 bases and J 3 bases; bases outside gene matches: 8. Per germline, CDR1 SGDLS and CDR2 YYNGEE. CDR3 length: 17 amino acids. For the CDR3, the DNA is TGTGCCAGCAGCGCTGACAGGGGGCGCTTGGCTAATGAAAAACTGTTTTTT. This encodes CASSADRGRLANEKLFF.

The gene calls are TRBV5-1 and TRBJ2-7, with 10 bases matching TRBD1. CDR3 length equals 14 residues. The V gene's germline CDR1 is SGHRS and CDR2 YFSETQ. Trimming took 4 bases from V and 2 from J; bases not matched to a gene: 3. CDR3 region: CASSPDRGPYEQYF. Here the CDR3 DNA reads TGCGCCAGCAGCCCCGACAGGGGGCCCTACGAGCAGTACTTC.

CDR3 sequence: CASSQAMGGGAKNIQYF. The CDR3 nucleotides are TGCGCCAGCAGCCAAGCAATGGGTGGGGGGGCCAAAAACATTCAGTACTTC. This chain joins TRBV4-1 and TRBJ2-4; a possible D gene is TRBD2 (6 bases). Between the trimmed V and J ends, which lost 1 base and 1 base, there was a span of 14 bases. The CDR3 contains 17 residues. CDR1 MGHRA and CDR2 YSYEKL come from the germline V gene.

J is TRBJ1-2 and V is TRBV25-1; 8 nucleotides agree with TRBD1. CDR1 and CDR2 from the germline V gene are MGHDK and SYGVNS. J lost 2 bases, V lost 8 bases, and 4 bases had no gene match. The CDR3 loop spans 13 amino acids. CDR3 nucleotides: TGTGCCAGCGGACAGGGCCCAAACTATGGCTACACCTTC. This encodes CASGQGPNYGYTF.

There are a few counts of this clone. This chain joins TRBV2 and TRBJ1-3; tentative D call: TRBD1 (6 bases). V lost 5 bases and J lost 0, with 11 bases in between. The V gene's germline CDR1 is SNHLY and CDR2 FYNNEI. The length of the CDR3 is 15 residues. CDR3: CASSRSTGSGNTIYF. The CDR3 nucleotides are TGTGCCAGCAGTCGCTCGACAGGCTCTGGAAACACCATATATTTT.

The gene calls are TRBV7-3 and TRBJ2-7, with a weak D call TRBD1 (5 bases). CDR3 length equals 13 residues. Germline values: CDR1 SGHTA, CDR2 FQGTGA. V was pared by 3 bases and J by 2 bases, with 8 bases between. The CDR3 DNA follows: TGTGCCAGCAGCTTGTCAGGGACCTACGAGCAGTACTTC. This encodes CASSLSGTYEQYF.

The chain uses TRBV3-1 (or the pseudogene TRBV3-2) and TRBJ1-4, with 9 positions matching TRBD1. CDR3 length: 14 residues. Germline V gene sequence: CDR1 LGHDT, CDR2 YNNKEL (reference sequence). V shed 4 bases and J 6 bases; nucleotides not matched to a gene: 3. The CDR3 DNA reads as TGTGCCAGCAGCCCCGGGACAGGGTATGAAAAACTGTTTTTT. Protein sequence: CASSPGTGYEKLFF.

This chain joins TRBV7-2 and TRBJ1-5; D call uncertain. The CDR3 is 13 amino acids. CDR1 SGHTA and CDR2 FQGNSA come from the germline V gene. Trimming pared 5 bases from V and 2 bases from J, leaving 7 bases between. CDR3 nucleotide sequence: TGTGCCAGCAGCCCCCTTGGCAATCAGCCCCAGCATTTT. Residues: CASSPLGNQPQHF.

V and J are TRBV7-6 and TRBJ2-1; 13 bases are a match to TRBD2. The CDR3 length is 15 residues. The germline gives CDR1 SGHVS, CDR2 FNYEAQ. V gave up 7 bases and J gave up 7 bases; unmatched junction bases: 7. CDR3 sequence: CASTLGLAGRNEQFF. The CDR3 DNA sequence: TGTGCCAGCACCCTGGGACTAGCGGGGCGGAATGAGCAGTTCTTC.

The chain links TRBV11-2 to TRBJ1-1; D gene uncertain. The V gene's germline CDR1 is SGHAT and CDR2 FQNNGV. With 4 bases removed from V and 11 bases from J, the gap between germline ends came to 17 bases. This CDR3 is built from 13 residues. The CDR3 DNA reads TGTGCCAGCAGCTCCCATACGAGGGCGAGCGCTTTCTTT. Translating gives CASSSHTRASAFF.

This chain joins TRBV14 and TRBJ2-1; D might be TRBD2 (6 bases). CDR3 size: 17 residues. V gave up 0 bases and J gave up 2 bases, with 14 bases separating them. Germline-derived CDR1 and CDR2 are SGHDN and FVKESK. This CDR3 is CASSQDLGGAPYNEQFF. The CDR3, as DNA: TGTGCCAGCAGCCAAGATCTTGGAGGGGCACCCTACAATGAGCAGTTCTTC.

The rearrangement joins TRBV16 to TRBJ1-1, with a tentative D call TRBD1 (5 bases). Germline CDR1 KGHSY, CDR2 FQNENV. This CDR3 has 14 amino acids. V was pared by 3 bases and J by 0 bases, with 8 bases between. The CDR3 coding sequence is TGTGCCAGCAGCCACGACAGAATGAACACTGAAGCTTTCTTT. This codes for CASSHDRMNTEAFF.

J is TRBJ1-2 and V is TRBV4-1, with 9 bases identical to TRBD1. Trimming cost V 3 bases and J 4 bases; bases outside gene matches: 9. This CDR3 is built from 16 residues. CDR1 MGHRA and CDR2 YSYEKL come from the germline V gene. The CDR3 region has the DNA TGCGCCAGCAGCCACAGCTCCGGGACAGGGACCTATGGCTACACCTTC. Protein sequence: CASSHSSGTGTYGYTF.

This chain uses TRBV4-1 with TRBJ1-1; 9 nucleotides line up with TRBD1. Trimming cost V 3 bases and J 4 bases; bases outside gene matches: 9. CDR1 is MGHRA and CDR2 is YSYEKL in the germline V gene. The CDR3 consists of 16 residues. The CDR3 loop reads CASSHDAGQGSTEAFF. In nucleotides, the CDR3 is TGCGCCAGCAGCCACGACGCGGGACAGGGAAGCACTGAAGCTTTCTTT.

The rearrangement joins TRBV4-1 to TRBJ2-5; 11 bases agree with TRBD2. Germline lookup yields CDR1 MGHRA and CDR2 YSYEKL. V shed 1 base and J 4 bases; nucleotides not matched to a gene: 8. CDR3 length: 17 residues. CDR3 DNA: TGCGCCAGCAGCCAAGCCTCGTTAGCGGGGGGGCGAGAGACCCAGTACTTC. It translates to CASSQASLAGGRETQYF.

This rearrangement joins TRBV7-8 to TRBJ2-7; maybe TRBD1 (6 bases). V lost 5 bases and J 6 bases, leaving 17 bases between the germline ends. The V gene's germline CDR1 is SGHVS and CDR2 FQNEAQ. The CDR3 has 14 amino acids. CDR3 coding DNA: TGTGCCAGCAGCCCAGCTCCGGGACAAGGCGAGCAGTACTTC. Its protein is CASSPAPGQGEQYF.

The J gene is TRBJ1-2, the V gene TRBV4-2; D is undetermined. CDR1 is LGHNA, CDR2 YNFKEQ, per germline. This CDR3 has 17 amino acids. Between the trimmed V and J ends, which lost 0 bases and 4 bases, there was a span of 18 bases. The CDR3 region is CASSQDIGPDSIYGYTF. The DNA for the CDR3 is TGTGCCAGCAGCCAAGACATCGGACCGGACTCAATCTATGGCTACACCTTC.

V is TRBV5-5 and J is TRBJ2-4, with a weak D call TRBD2 (7 bases). Trimming cost V 2 bases and J 7 bases, with 16 bases left between them. The CDR3 totals 15 residues. The germline gives CDR1 SGHKS, CDR2 YYEKEE (reference sequence). The CDR3: CASSFRGGQANIQYF. The DNA of the CDR3 is TGTGCCAGCAGCTTCCGCGGGGGCCAGGCTAACATTCAGTACTTC.

The chain is built from TRBV5-6 and TRBJ1-1; weak D call: TRBD1 (5 bases). There are 15 residues in the CDR3. CDR1 and CDR2 from the germline V gene are SGHDT and YYEEEE. Trimming left V 4 bases short and J 3 bases short, with 16 bases between. Here the CDR3 DNA reads TGTGCCAGCAGCCTGTTTGGACAATTCTACACTGAAGCTTTCTTT. Its translation: CASSLFGQFYTEAFF.

This chain links TRBV6-5 with TRBJ2-7, with TRBD1 matching 9 bases. V lost 7 bases, J lost 3 bases, and 4 bases stayed unmatched. This CDR3 is built from 13 residues. The germline V gene encodes CDR1 MNHEY and CDR2 SVGAGI. The CDR3 sequence: CASNSGQGYEQYF. The CDR3 coding sequence is TGTGCCAGCAATTCGGGACAGGGCTACGAGCAGTACTTC.

Only a few counts were recorded for this clone. The CDR3 loop reads CASSLEGSTQYF. CDR3 DNA: TGTGCCAGCAGTTTAGAGGGGTCGACCCAGTACTTC. The gene calls are TRBV12-3 or TRBV12-4 and TRBJ2-5; maybe TRBD1 (5 bases). Trimming took 1 base from V and 7 from J, leaving 7 bases between them. The CDR3 is made up of 12 amino acids.